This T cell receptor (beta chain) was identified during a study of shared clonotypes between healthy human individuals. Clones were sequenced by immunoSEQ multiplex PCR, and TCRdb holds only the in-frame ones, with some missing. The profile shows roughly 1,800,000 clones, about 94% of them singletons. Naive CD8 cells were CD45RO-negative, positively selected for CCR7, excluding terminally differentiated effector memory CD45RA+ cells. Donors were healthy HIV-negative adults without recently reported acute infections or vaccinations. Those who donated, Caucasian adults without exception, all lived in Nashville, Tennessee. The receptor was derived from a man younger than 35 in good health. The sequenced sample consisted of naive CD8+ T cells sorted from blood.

Here the CDR3 reads CASSVLQGADGYTF. For the CDR3, the DNA is TGCGCCAGCAGCGTCCTACAGGGGGCGGATGGCTACACCTTC. The V and J genes are TRBV5-1 and TRBJ1-2; 9 bases are a match to TRBD1. The junction had 7 bases not matched to a gene; V was cut back by 4 bases and J by 6 bases. This CDR3 is 14 amino acids long. Germline V lookup: CDR1 SGHRS, CDR2 YFSETQ.